This T cell receptor beta chain was profiled in a study of blood T cell repertoires in COVID-19. This CDR3 is built from 14 residues. From germline, CDR1 is GTSNPN and CDR2 SVGIG (reference sequence). Deletions cut 5 bases from V and 7 bases from J, with 15 bases between. Per the study methods: Reference gene primer amplification gave nucleated cell count estimates. Here immunoSEQ multiplex PCR was the method, and the copy in TCRdb shows in-frame clones only, minus some. That table furnishes V, J and clone size, whereas the DNA furnished D and trimming. The sample shows more than 150,000 clones, roughly nine tenths of them seen only once.

J is TRBJ1-6 and V is TRBV30; no clear D. This clonotype was sampled from a woman in her 70s with acute or convalescent COVID-19. Sequenced: peripheral blood. CDR3 sequence: CAWQLLSSNSPLHF. The CDR3 bases are TGTGCCTGGCAACTTTTGTCGAGCAATTCACCCCTCCACTTT. The variable domain in full, completed from reference TRBV30 and TRBJ1-6, reads SQTIHQWPATLVQPVGSPLSLECTVEGTSNPNLYWYRQAAGRGLQLLFYSVGIGQISSEVPQNLSASRPQDRQFILSSKKLLLSDSGFYLCAWQLLSSNSPLHFGNGTRLTVT.